The source of this T cell receptor beta chain is a study of shared clonotypes between healthy human individuals. Study details: CD4 naive and CD4 memory each took three plates per donor, while CD8 naive took two and CD8 memory one. Study-wide findings and caveats: About 5.2% was the fraction of naive CD4 clonotypes found shared across four donors.

Negatively enriched CD4+ T cells were divided by CD45RA into naive and memory. This CDR3 has 13 residues. V lost 3 bases, J lost 0 bases, and 6 bases lay in between. CDR1 and CDR2 from the germline V gene are SEHNR and FQNEAQ (reference sequence). Assay execution took place at the deep level. Generated by immunoSEQ multiplex PCR, the TCRdb table keeps only in-frame clones and is missing some. The table records some 2,100,000 clones, more than 90% of them present only once. This clone has just one count. Its target is unknown. Sample: naive CD4+ T cells sorted from blood. The subset: CD45RA+ positively selected. The source is a young man in good health. This sequence joins TRBV7-9 and TRBJ2-7; a possible D gene is TRBD2 (5 bases). The CDR3 coding sequence is TGTGCCAGCAGCTTCGGGGACTCCTACGAGCAGTACTTC. It translates to CASSFGDSYEQYF.